This TCR beta chain was found in a study of T cells in women clearing cervical HPV infection. Study summary: Controls gave blood once infection was undetectable; cases at lesion identification.

The protocol was immunoSEQ multiplex PCR, while the TCRdb copy is restricted to in-frame clones and leaves out a portion. Reported are 9,000 to 15,000 clones; the ten largest clones contain less than 25%. The source of this sequence is a woman between 18 and 75 years old with a cervical HPV16 infection that either progressed to CIN3+ or cleared (not recorded which). The specimen was blood buffy coat.

The CDR3 here is CASSPQGQVGELFF. The DNA read from the CDR3 is TGTGCCAGCAGCCCGCAGGGGCAGGTCGGGGAG. The rearrangement links TRBV7-2 to TRBJ2-2; TRBD1 might be the D (6 bases). The CDR3 extends 3 residues past the end of the read, so its final part is completed from the germline J gene. With 5 bases removed from V and 7 bases from J, the gap between germline ends came to 14 bases. This CDR3 contains 14 residues. Germline CDR1 is SGHTA and CDR2 is FQGNSA. The full variable domain, with the rest looked up from reference TRBV7-2 and TRBJ2-2, is GAGVSQSPSNKVTEKGKDVELRCDPISGHTALYWYRQSLGQGLEFLIYFQGNSAPDKSGLPSDRFSAERTGGSVSTLTIQRTQQEDSAVYLCASSPQGQVGELFFGEGSRLTVL.